This T cell receptor beta chain was captured in a study of glioma-infiltrating T cells after dendritic cell vaccination (dated by TCRdb to about 2016). For the wider study: A cohort of about 15 glioblastoma patients from Phase I and II dendritic cell vaccination trials was included, of whom 9 were newly diagnosed and 6 had recurrent disease. Patients received three intradermal dendritic cell vaccine injections at biweekly intervals in the arm below the axilla. The vaccine was prepared from monocyte-derived dendritic cells that were cultured for more than six days with IL-4 and GM-CSF and then pulsed overnight with autologous tumor lysate. Between about 2002 and 2012, patients were given autologous tumor lysate-pulsed dendritic cell vaccination. TCR sequencing metrics, including TIL content and tumor-blood repertoire overlap, were correlated with survival after dendritic cell vaccination. In glioblastoma patients vaccinated with dendritic cells, deep sequencing of TCR beta CDR3 regions served to measure tumor-infiltrating lymphocyte content and to compare repertoires between tumor and blood.

With respect to this clone: Its specific antigen is unknown. No base quality values were provided; no much bigger clone lies one nucleotide off.

The study at large found these results: The three-group TCR overlap response model was characterized as speculative, and prospective validation of the model was stated to be required. No direct relationship between TCR clonality and survival was found, suggesting a diverse polyclonal response may matter. Higher estimated pretreatment TIL content predicted longer time to progression and overall survival after dendritic cell vaccination. The cohort was small and heterogeneous, few patients had complete blood and tumor sets, and even fewer had initial-recurrent tumor pairs.

V is trimmed back by 6 bases and J by 7 bases, and the junction contains 10 bases that no gene match accounts for. CDR1 MNHEY and CDR2 SVGAGI were looked up in the germline V gene. From cysteine to phenylalanine, the CDR3 is 15 amino acids long. Of all the DNA, just the CDR3 is kept, 45 bases in frame from base 1. Patients were selected for having adequate residual fresh-frozen tumor tissue and more than two years of available survival data. Although molecular status otherwise differed among the glioblastoma patients, no patient had an isocitrate dehydrogenase mutation. PBMC collection took place before vaccination, two weeks after the third vaccination, and at tumor progression if progression occurred. Genomic DNA was extracted with the Qiagen DNeasy Blood extraction Kit. TCRB CDR3 regions were amplified from about 2 ug genomic DNA, or all available DNA if less, using the immunoSEQ assay. Multiplex PCR used 60 forward primers for TCR V beta segments and 13 reverse primers for J beta segments. Synthetic control templates were spiked into each sample at limiting dilution to estimate reads per starting template. Reads of 87 bp were generated by sequencing on the Illumina HiSeq System. The study's processing was this. PCR and sequencing errors were removed by merging closely related sequences with a nearest neighbor algorithm. TCR overlap was defined as the percentage of unique tumor TCR beta sequences that were also present in the same patient's peripheral blood. TCRdb obtained this table from immuneACCESS and retained in-frame rearrangements with V and J assigned. These tables miss some clones; where compared with another copy, unresolved V genes account for less than half of the shortfall, and the remainder is unexplained. The V and J calls and clone size are taken from that table; D and trimming were inferred from the DNA. Within this sample are over 90,000 clones, with about 84% of them counted one time only. The ten largest make up roughly 2.9% of the sample.

The chain uses TRBV6-5 and TRBJ2-7, with 12 central nucleotides matching TRBD1. The specimen comprised blood, sampled before dendritic cell vaccination. This TCR came from a human donor with glioblastoma. The nucleotide sequence reads TGTGCCAGCAGGCCAACCGGGACAGGGGGCGGGGAGCAGTACTTC. Translated, it gives CASRPTGTGGGEQYF.